Here is one TCR beta chain with its context. As yet, its antigen is unknown. This sample stems from a study of shared clonotypes between healthy human individuals. About the study: Used for every donor were three CD4 naive, three CD4 memory, two CD8 naive and one CD8 memory plate. Whole-study findings and limits: Among non-shared clonotypes, generation probabilities were lower than among those shared by all four donors. Roughly 4.7% was the fraction of naive CD4 clonotypes found shared across several donors.

The method was immunoSEQ multiplex PCR; TCRdb's version includes in-frame clones alone and lacks a portion of them. This table holds roughly 2 million clones, 95% found once. This CDR3 region has 14 residues. V trimming: 5 bases; J trimming: 1 base; junction bases outside the gene matches: 5. Germline assignment: CDR1 MNHEY and CDR2 SVGAGI. The sequence derives from a young man in good health. The chain carries TRBV6-5 and TRBJ2-7, with 7 nucleotides matching TRBD2. Sample: naive CD4+ T cells sorted from blood. Stated subset: CD45RA+ positively selected. The CDR3, as DNA: TGTGCCAGCAGTAGCGGGACTTTGTCCTACGAGCAGTACTTC. Translated: CASSSGTLSYEQYF.